These T cell receptor beta chains were read from a single sample in a study of immune evolution from preneoplasia to lung adenocarcinoma. The assay was immunoSEQ multiplex PCR, and TCRdb's table has in-frame clones only and misses some. There are 6,500 to 7,500 clones in the sample; more than 75% occur only once, and roughly 8.3% lies in the top ten. Sequencing was done on a sample of FFPE minimally invasive lung adenocarcinoma tissue. The source of these receptors is a person aged 65-85 years with lung adenocarcinoma. The CDR3 runs from the conserved cysteine through the conserved F or W. The order of the fields is V gene, D gene, clone size, J gene, CDR3 protein, CDR3 DNA. A D gene is named only where the DNA matches it firmly. Only part of the rows carry a size: once, few, many, or a class if the clone is expanded.

TRBV29-1,TRBD2,few,TRBJ2-5,CSVVLAGVETQYF,TGCAGCGTTGTTTTAGCGGGGGTTGAGACCCAGTACTTC
TRBV11-2,NA,NA,TRBJ2-7,CASSPHPGTAEQYF,TGTGCCAGCAGCCCGCATCCAGGGACCGCCGAGCAGTACTTC
TRBV5-1,NA,NA,TRBJ2-7,CASSPPDVVHEQYF,TGCGCCAGCAGCCCCCCGGATGTTGTCCACGAGCAGTACTTC
TRBV20-1,NA,NA,TRBJ2-5,CSAGEETQYF,TGCAGTGCGGGAGAAGAGACCCAGTACTTC
TRBV9,NA,NA,TRBJ2-1,CASSRDWNNEQFF,TGTGCCAGCAGCAGGGACTGGAACAATGAGCAGTTCTTC
TRBV5-1,TRBD1,NA,TRBJ2-1,CASSLPGGGSNEQFF,TGCGCCAGCAGCTTGCCAGGGGGCGGAAGCAATGAGCAGTTCTTC
TRBV7-8,NA,few,TRBJ2-7,CASSLVGGRGGDEQYF,TGTGCCAGCAGCTTGGTCGGAGGAAGGGGAGGCGACGAGCAGTACTTC
TRBV5-1,NA,NA,TRBJ2-3,CASSQAGPTDTQYF,TGCGCCAGCAGCCAAGCGGGCCCCACAGATACGCAGTATTTT
TRBV7-8,NA,NA,TRBJ2-2,CASSLVGNLNTGELFF,TGTGCCAGCAGCTTAGTGGGGAATCTGAACACCGGGGAGCTGTTTTTT
TRBV6-6,NA,NA,TRBJ1-2,CASSYSGGYGYTF,TGTGCCAGCAGTTACTCTGGGGGGTATGGCTACACCTTC
TRBV11-2,TRBD2,NA,TRBJ2-1,CASSSQLAGTYNEQFF,TGTGCCAGCAGCTCCCAGCTAGCGGGAACATACAATGAGCAGTTCTTC
TRBV2,NA,NA,TRBJ2-1,CASSDFGGGPYNEQFF,TGTGCCAGCAGTGACTTTGGGGGGGGCCCCTACAATGAGCAGTTCTTC
TRBV27,NA,NA,TRBJ1-1,CASKGTQNTEAFF,TGTGCCAGTAAGGGGACACAGAACACTGAAGCTTTCTTT
TRBV6-6,NA,NA,TRBJ2-5,CASSETGPPETQYF,TGTGCCAGCAGCGAGACGGGACCACCTGAGACCCAGTACTTC
TRBV30,NA,few,TRBJ1-1,CAGDRTEAFF,TGTGCCGGAGACAGAACTGAAGCTTTCTTT
TRBV5-4,NA,NA,TRBJ2-7,CASSLSPVYEQYF,TGTGCCAGCAGCCTCTCCCCGGTCTACGAGCAGTACTTC
TRBV15,NA,NA,TRBJ1-1,CATSSKRRSEAFF,TGTGCCACCAGCAGTAAACGTCGTTCTGAAGCTTTCTTT
TRBV7-9,NA,NA,TRBJ2-5,CASSLVRGGETQYF,TGTGCCAGCAGCTTAGTACGAGGGGGAGAGACCCAGTACTTC
TRBV20-1,NA,NA,TRBJ1-2,CSASWRVRYTF,TGCAGTGCTAGCTGGAGGGTGCGCTACACCTTC
TRBV6-6,NA,NA,TRBJ1-1,CASIYSANTEAFF,TGTGCCAGCATCTACTCGGCCAACACTGAAGCTTTCTTT
TRBV11-2,TRBD2,NA,TRBJ2-3,CASSLVGSGIGDTQYF,TGTGCCAGCAGCTTAGTGGGTAGCGGGATTGGAGATACGCAGTATTTT
TRBV18,NA,NA,TRBJ1-2,CATISDGAYGYTF,TGTGCCACCATTAGTGACGGAGCCTATGGCTACACCTTC
TRBV2,TRBD1,few,TRBJ2-2,CASRGTGPLGTGELFF,TGTGCCAGCAGGGGGACAGGCCCGCTGGGCACCGGGGAGCTGTTTTTT
TRBV7-6,NA,NA,TRBJ2-2,CASTPGGELFF,TGTGCCAGCACCCCTGGGGGGGAGCTGTTTTTT
TRBV6-5,NA,NA,TRBJ2-4,CASSYSWDSKNIQYF,TGTGCCAGCAGTTACTCCTGGGACTCCAAAAACATTCAGTACTTC
TRBV13,NA,NA,TRBJ1-1,CASSLYRAGLAFF,TGTGCCAGCAGCTTATACAGGGCGGGACTAGCTTTCTTT
TRBV6-6,TRBD2,NA,TRBJ2-4,CASSYGSGSNIQYF,TGTGCCAGCAGTTACGGTAGCGGGAGTAACATTCAGTACTTC
TRBV28,NA,medium-sized,TRBJ1-5,CASSLGQSNQPQHF,TGTGCCAGCAGTTTGGGGCAGAGCAATCAGCCCCAGCATTTT
TRBV5-6,NA,NA,TRBJ1-2,CASSLRARNYGYTF,TGTGCCAGCAGCTTGAGGGCCCGTAACTATGGCTACACCTTC
TRBV28,NA,NA,TRBJ2-5,CASSLWGQGKQETQYF,TGTGCCAGCAGTTTATGGGGGCAAGGGAAGCAAGAGACCCAGTACTTC
TRBV7-2,NA,few,TRBJ2-7,CASSLGRPGTPNYEQYF,TGTGCCAGCAGCTTAGGGAGGCCGGGGACACCGAACTACGAGCAGTACTTC
TRBV18,NA,NA,TRBJ1-1,CASFDSGGTEAFF,TGTGCCAGCTTCGACTCGGGGGGCACTGAAGCTTTCTTT
TRBV10-1,NA,NA,TRBJ2-7,CASSLQGGVQYF,TGCGCCAGCAGCCTACAAGGAGGAGTGCAGTACTTC
TRBV29-1,TRBD1,few,TRBJ2-2,CSVEVGDRSPGELFF,TGCAGCGTTGAGGTAGGGGACAGGTCCCCCGGGGAGCTGTTTTTT
TRBV29-1,TRBD1,NA,TRBJ1-1,CSVLTGLNTEAFF,TGCAGCGTCCTGACAGGGTTGAACACTGAAGCTTTCTTT
TRBV7-6,TRBD1,NA,TRBJ2-7,CASSSMGQGAYKQYF,TGTGCCAGCAGCTCCATGGGACAGGGGGCGTACAAGCAGTACTTC
TRBV11-1,NA,NA,TRBJ2-3,CASRLLRAGTDTQYF,TGTGCCAGCAGACTTCTTCGGGCTGGCACAGATACGCAGTATTTT
TRBV11-2,NA,NA,TRBJ1-1,CASSFTGTTEAFF,TGTGCCAGCAGCTTTACAGGTACTACTGAAGCTTTCTTT
TRBV6-6,NA,once,TRBJ2-7,CASSSRGVNEQYF,TGTGCCAGCAGCTCCAGGGGTGTCAACGAGCAGTACTTC
TRBV11-2,NA,NA,TRBJ2-1,CASSTEVEQFF,TGTGCCAGCAGCACGGAGGTCGAGCAGTTCTTC
TRBV7-8,NA,NA,TRBJ2-2,CASSFGVGSGELFF,TGTGCCAGCAGCTTTGGGGTGGGGTCCGGGGAGCTGTTTTTT
TRBV6-5,NA,NA,TRBJ1-1,CASSYISALGEPFF,TGTGCCAGCAGTTATATCTCGGCCCTGGGGGAGCCTTTCTTT
TRBV7-9,NA,NA,TRBJ2-3,CASSLAGSTDTQYF,TGTGCCAGCAGCTTAGCTGGGAGCACAGATACGCAGTATTTT
TRBV6-6,TRBD1,NA,TRBJ1-4,CASSQTGARYEKLFF,TGTGCCAGCAGTCAGACAGGGGCGAGGTATGAAAAACTGTTTTTT
TRBV5-8,NA,once,TRBJ1-1,CASSWGTNLNTEAFF,TGTGCCAGCAGCTGGGGAACGAACTTGAACACTGAAGCTTTCTTT
TRBV30,NA,few,TRBJ2-1,CAWAGSSYNEQFF,TGTGCCTGGGCCGGGAGCTCCTACAATGAGCAGTTCTTC
TRBV14,NA,NA,TRBJ1-6,CASRSGYNSPLHF,TGTGCCAGCAGGTCAGGTTATAATTCACCCCTCCACTTT
TRBV4-3,NA,NA,TRBJ1-2,CASSQTDRPGRYGYTF,TGCGCCAGCAGCCAGACGGACCGACCAGGCCGCTATGGCTATACCTTC
TRBV2,TRBD1,NA,TRBJ2-7,CASNVKDRTEQYF,TGTGCCAGCAATGTAAAGGACAGGACCGAGCAGTACTTC
TRBV5-4,TRBD1,NA,TRBJ1-2,CASSLVDRDFSGYTF,TGTGCCAGCAGCTTGGTTGACAGGGACTTCTCTGGCTACACCTTC
TRBV5-4,TRBD2,NA,TRBJ2-2,CASSPSGTLGTGELFF,TGTGCCAGCAGCCCTAGCGGGACGTTGGGGACCGGGGAGCTGTTTTTT
TRBV28,NA,NA,TRBJ2-7,CASSLQVPYEQYF,TGTGCCAGCAGTTTGCAGGTCCCCTACGAGCAGTACTTC
TRBV6-6,TRBD1,NA,TRBJ2-7,CASSVQGTEQYF,TGTGCCAGCAGTGTACAGGGGACCGAGCAGTACTTC
TRBV2,NA,NA,TRBJ1-1,CAGRTQMNTEAFF,TGTGCCGGTCGCACCCAGATGAACACTGAAGCTTTCTTT